This TCR beta chain was sequenced for a study of T cells in Graves' hyperthyroidism and ophthalmopathy (dated by TCRdb to between 2018 and 2021). Looking at the study overall: To identify distinguishing TCR V-J signatures, a discovery cohort of 100 or so patients was used, comprising 43 with Graves' ophthalmopathy and 57 with stable Graves' hyperthyroidism. The paper describes TCR Vbeta CDR3 sequencing of 135 peripheral blood samples, made up of around 41 ophthalmopathy patients, over 70 hyperthyroidism patients and 17 progressor patients. Thyroid tissue and blood T-cell repertoires from about six Graves' hyperthyroidism patients were also compared in the study. The roughly 100 discovery patients were divided at random into training and test sets in a 7:3 ratio. Once sampling was done, hyperthyroidism patients were given methimazole at a starting dose of 30 mg daily, whereas ophthalmopathy patients were given high-dose intravenous methylprednisolone. Whether ophthalmopathy could be predicted prospectively was tested in an independent validation cohort made up of roughly 19 hyperthyroidism patients plus 17 patients who later progressed to ophthalmopathy. The full study reports these points: Most expanded thyroid clonotypes (frequency above 0.001) were also detected in blood, a finding suggesting that blood repertoires may reflect thyroid immune responses. In validation, the model predicted progression to ophthalmopathy with 55% to 71% sensitivity and 72.22% specificity, a median of around six months before onset. A 13 V-J signature model separated ophthalmopathy from stable hyperthyroidism, with just over 85% sensitivity and roughly 82% specificity in cross-validation and 80%/75% in testing. No statistical method was used to fix the sample size in advance, and group allocation was not hidden from the investigators.

Of note for this clonotype: Its recognized antigen is unknown. No much larger clonotype is one base removed from it; base qualities were not supplied.

From the germline V gene, CDR1 is MNHNS and CDR2 is SASEGT. Trimming at the junction amounts to 4 bases on V and 1 base on J, and the germline ends lie 19 bases apart. From the cysteine through the phenylalanine, the CDR3 covers 18 amino acids. This entry keeps only the CDR3 DNA: 54 bases, framed from base 1. The study excluded patients with uncontrolled infections, other autoimmune diseases, pregnancy or lactation. Diagnoses relied on clinical symptoms, serum thyroxine and TRAb, thyroid ultrasound and orbital computed tomography. Total RNA was extracted with Trizol reagent, and quality was checked on an Agilent 2100 Bioanalyzer. The TCR beta CDR3 regions were amplified from RNA transcripts. A first-round RT-PCR of the TCR CDR3 used the HTBI primer set with the Qiagen OneStep RT-PCR kit. The libraries were constructed in a second round of multiplex PCR and then size-selected and purified. The libraries were sequenced on an Illumina HiSeq2000 using paired-end 100 bp reads. In the authors' own workflow: SOAPnuke was used to process the raw data, removing reads that contained adapters or uncalled bases, had a mean Phred below 15, or lacked an exact match to the constant primer or identifier. COPE v1.2.5 was used to merge the high-quality paired reads, and each unique nucleotide sequence was defined as a clonotype. Clonotypes were aligned to IMGT TRBV, TRBD and TRBJ reference segments using MiTCR v1.1. Analysis was restricted to V-J combinations with a frequency above 0.0001, which covered 99.2% of repertoires. A TCS score was defined as the ratio between F50 (clonal expansion) and ExV (chaos), using BLOSUM62-based TCRdist between CDR3 peptides within each V-J. Welch's t-statistics and random forest reduced fewer than 600 V-J features to about 13, which were used in a naive Bayes classifier (R e1071). Thyroid-blood repertoire similarity was quantified with the Morisita-Horn index. The public reads were reprocessed in TCRdb via fastp at Q25 and MiXCR, keeping in-frame beta chains. Records with the same CDR3 protein are collapsed into one entry carrying the most frequent genes and DNA. TCRdb, rather than the study authors, made the V and J calls. This sample holds around 620,000 distinct CDR3 sequences; around 46% were observed only once. The ten most abundant clones make up over 15% of the sample.

Recombination connected TRBV6-1 to TRBJ1-4; a weak D assignment points to TRBD1 (6 bases agree). Sequenced input: peripheral blood or thyroid tissue (not recorded which). This sequence originates from an adult woman with Graves' disease, either hyperthyroidism or ophthalmopathy (not recorded which). The CDR3 region reads CASSVDSRPPETNEKLFF. Read as DNA, the sequence is TGTGCCAGCAGTGTGGACAGCCGACCCCCCGAAACTAATGAAAAACTGTTTTTT.